This passage covers 8 T cell receptor beta chains from one sample sequenced in a study of blood T cells in healthy people across ages. Sample-barcoded 5' priming and a J-beta primer mix drove a second PCR of roughly 6 to 12 cycles. TCRdb itself ran the 5' RACE reads through MiXCR, one entry per CDR3 protein. The table includes about 800,000 distinct CDR3 sequences, around 25% detected once. In addition, the sample was reused for a study of T cells of mothers and their children.

Input material: blood. These receptors were taken from a boy younger than 18 in good health.

This clonotype was detected a few times. One junction end does not reproduce the germline sequence, and a read error may be involved. The rearrangement uses TRBV4-3 and TRBJ2-1, with 11 bases aligning to TRBD2. Germline V gives CDR1 LGHNA, CDR2 YSLEER. The CDR3 runs 19 residues. CDR3 amino acids: CASSQGTASGGSSYDEQFF. CDR3 coding DNA: TGCGCCAGCAGCCAAGGGACCGCTAGCGGGGGGAGCTCCTACGATGAGCAGTTCTTC.

V usage is TRBV7-3 and J usage is TRBJ2-3; D possibly matches TRBD1 or TRBD2 (5 bases each). The CDR3 consists of 11 residues. The V end was cut by 4 bases, the J end by 8 bases, with 7 bases between. Per germline, CDR1 SGHTA and CDR2 FQGTGA. CDR3 nucleotides: TGTGCCAGCAGCTCCGGGACTACGCAGTATTTT. This codes for CASSSGTTQYF.

The rearrangement links TRBV4-1 to TRBJ2-7, with a weak D call TRBD2 (5 bases). The germline gives CDR1 MGHRA, CDR2 YSYEKL. V lost 2 bases to trimming and J lost 7 bases, with 6 bases between them. The CDR3 runs to 11 residues. CDR3 in amino acids: CASSQRGEQYF. The CDR3 coding sequence is TGCGCCAGCAGCCAACGAGGGGAGCAGTACTTC.

This rearrangement joins TRBV28 to TRBJ1-2; a weak D match, TRBD1 (6 bases). V was shortened by 10 bases and J by 6 bases, with 24 bases between the two germline ends. Looked up from germline, CDR1 is MDHEN and CDR2 is SYDVKM. CDR3 size: 15 residues. The CDR3 loop reads CAIPDSQGWSNGYTF. The DNA of the CDR3 is TGTGCCATCCCGGACTCCCAGGGGTGGTCCAATGGCTACACCTTC.

V and J are TRBV10-3 and TRBJ2-1, with 10 bases matching TRBD2. The CDR3 loop spans 14 amino acids. Germline CDR1 and CDR2: ENHRY and SYGVKD. V shed 10 bases and J 6 bases; nucleotides not matched to a gene: 9. The CDR3 region is CARHPSGGSNEQFF. In nucleotides, the CDR3 is TGTGCCAGACATCCTAGCGGGGGATCCAATGAGCAGTTCTTC.

The chain links TRBV7-3 to TRBJ2-2; D could derive from TRBD1 or TRBD2 (5 bases each). Germline V gives CDR1 SGHTA, CDR2 FQGTGA. CDR3 length: 16 residues. With 1 base removed from V and 4 bases from J, the gap between germline ends came to 13 bases. In nucleotides, the CDR3 is TGTGCCAGCAGCTTAAGTCTTCCGGGGCGCACCGGGGAGCTGTTTTTT. Translation: CASSLSLPGRTGELFF.

This chain uses TRBV24-1 with TRBJ2-5, with TRBD1 as a possible D gene (6 bases). This CDR3 region has 14 residues. Per germline, CDR1 KGHDR and CDR2 SFDVKD. V dropped 4 bases and J dropped 5 bases, with 13 bases sitting between them. The CDR3 DNA sequence: TGTGCCACCAGTGAGCGGACAGCCACGGAGACCCAGTACTTC. It codes for CATSERTATETQYF.

This clonotype was counted a few times. The V and J genes are TRBV4-1 and TRBJ2-1; no reliable D call. CDR3 length: 16 residues. Per germline, CDR1 MGHRA and CDR2 YSYEKL. V lost 3 bases and J 0 bases, leaving 12 bases between the germline ends. The CDR3 here is CASSHPRASSYNEQFF. CDR3 DNA: TGCGCCAGCAGCCACCCCCGGGCGAGCTCCTACAATGAGCAGTTCTTC.